The 18 T cell receptor beta chains below were found in one sample sequenced in a study of Graves' ophthalmopathy and Graves' hyperthyroidism (dated 2018 in TCRdb). Instrument used: Illumina HiSeq 2000. TCR beta CDR3 regions were amplified from RNA transcripts for repertoire sequencing. The first round was an RT-PCR using HTBI primers with the Qiagen OneStep RT-PCR kit, and this first round was followed by a second-round multiplex PCR, then size selection and purification. The public reads were reprocessed in TCRdb via fastp at Q25 and MiXCR, keeping in-frame beta chains. Entries that share a CDR3 protein sequence are merged under the most common genes and DNA. This sample has 200,000 to 250,000 distinct CDR3 sequences in its table, and about 46% of those were observed once. Over 40% of the sample is taken by the ten largest. Sequenced: peripheral blood. These receptors were obtained from an adult man with Graves' ophthalmopathy.

This clonotype was found a few times. The J gene is TRBJ1-1, the V gene TRBV7-6; possibly TRBD1 for D (5 bases). The CDR3 is 14 amino acids. Germline values: CDR1 SGHVS, CDR2 FNYEAQ. Trimming removed 2 bases at V and 6 bases at J, with 13 bases between. The CDR3 DNA is TGTGCCAGCAGCTTAAAGGGCTTGGGGGCTGAAGCTTTCTTT. Encoded protein: CASSLKGLGAEAFF.

This rearrangement joins TRBV2 to TRBJ2-2, with D maybe TRBD1 (6 bases). This CDR3 has 15 amino acids. Trimming removed 10 bases from V and 4 bases from J, with 19 bases in between. Germline V gene lookup returns CDR1 SNHLY and CDR2 FYNNEI. The CDR3 reads CAIIAGDPVTGELFF. The CDR3 coding sequence is TGTGCCATAATAGCAGGGGACCCGGTCACCGGGGAGCTGTTTTTT.

The chain has TRBV6-6 and TRBJ2-7; TRBD2 might be the D (6 bases). Germline-derived CDR1 and CDR2 are MNHNY and SVGAGI (reference sequence). Trimming pared 6 bases from V and 2 bases from J, leaving 17 bases between. This CDR3 comprises 15 residues. Here the CDR3 reads CASRAGRTLTYEQYF. The CDR3 nucleotides are TGTGCCAGCAGGGCCGGGAGAACGTTAACCTACGAGCAGTACTTC.

This clonotype was seen more than once but under ten times. The V gene is TRBV10-3, the J gene TRBJ2-5; 9 nucleotides line up with TRBD2. V lost 0 bases, J lost 5 bases, and 7 bases stayed unmatched. The length of the CDR3 is 16 residues. Germline loops: CDR1 ENHRY, CDR2 SYGVKD. The CDR3 spells CAISESSGGNRETQYF. The CDR3, as DNA: TGTGCCATCAGTGAGTCGAGCGGGGGGAACCGGGAGACCCAGTACTTC.

The chain carries TRBV7-2 and TRBJ1-1; TRBD1 is a possible D gene (6 bases). V was shortened by 6 bases and J by 0 bases, with 14 bases between the two germline ends. Germline CDR1 reads SGHTA; CDR2 reads FQGNSA. CDR3 size: 15 residues. The chain's CDR3 is CASSSNRALNTEAFF. The CDR3 nucleotides are TGTGCCAGCAGTTCGAACAGGGCTCTGAACACTGAAGCTTTCTTT. The variable domain in full, with the rest retrieved from reference TRBV7-2 and TRBJ1-1, is GAGVSQSPSNKVTEKGKDVELRCDPISGHTALYWYRQSLGQGLEFLIYFQGNSAPDKSGLPSDRFSAERTGGSVSTLTIQRTQQEDSAVYLCASSSNRALNTEAFFGQGTRLTVV.

V and J are TRBV20-1 and TRBJ1-2; unclear D gene. The CDR3 is 11 amino acids. The germline V gene encodes CDR1 DFQATT and CDR2 SNEGSKA (reference sequence). Trimming took 5 bases from V and 11 from J, leaving 15 bases between them. The CDR3 region is CSAPEGRGYTF. In nucleotides, the CDR3 is TGCAGTGCTCCCGAGGGTCGGGGATACACCTTC.

This clonotype was seen a single time. Since a much larger clone is just one base distant, this may be a read error. The J gene is TRBJ1-2, the V gene TRBV7-2; TRBD1 aligns across 9 bases. Germline V CDR1 and CDR2: SGHTA, FQGNSA. The CDR3 loop spans 14 amino acids. The CDR3 is CASSLGRTGVGCTF. CDR3 in DNA: TGTGCCAGCAGCTTAGGTCGGACAGGGGTTGGCTGCACCTTC.

This chain uses TRBV10-3 with TRBJ2-2; 12 bases map to TRBD1. V lost 4 bases and J lost 3; bases outside the gene matches: 3. This CDR3 comprises 16 residues. From germline, CDR1 is ENHRY and CDR2 SYGVKD. CDR3 sequence: CAISGDRGRDTGELFF. The CDR3 DNA sequence: TGTGCCATCAGTGGGGACAGGGGGCGCGACACCGGGGAGCTGTTTTTT.

As concerns this clonotype: It may be a read error: a sequence one base away is much more abundant. The chain couples TRBV10-3 to TRBJ2-6; the D gene is possibly TRBD2 (5 bases). Trimming removed 7 bases from V and 1 base from J, with 14 bases in between. This CDR3 is built from 16 residues. Germline values: CDR1 ENHRY, CDR2 SYGVKD. CDR3 amino acids: CAITSQEESGANVLTF. The CDR3 DNA is TGTGCCATCACTAGCCAGGAGGAGTCTGGGGCCAACGTCCTGACTTTC.

This chain connects TRBV24-1 to TRBJ2-5; weak D call: TRBD1 (6 bases). V was pared by 1 base and J by 1 base, with 9 bases between. The V gene's germline CDR1 is KGHDR and CDR2 SFDVKD. This CDR3 spans 15 amino acids. CDR3 amino acids: CATSDLGGPQETQYF. The CDR3 DNA reads TGTGCCACCAGTGATTTAGGGGGACCCCAAGAGACCCAGTACTTC.

This clonotype was detected a few times. Its ends do not fully match the called genes, so a read error is possible. The chain uses TRBV7-8 and TRBJ1-3; tentative D call: TRBD1 (6 bases). This CDR3 has 16 amino acids. Germline CDR1 SGHVS, CDR2 FQNEAQ. For the CDR3, the DNA is TGTGCCAGCAGTTTAGGACAGCTCTTCTCTGGAAACACCATATATTTT. It is translated as CASSLGQLFSGNTIYF.

The chain recombines TRBV12-3 or TRBV12-4 with TRBJ1-1; 7 bases are shared with TRBD1. The trim removed 5 bases at V and 8 bases at J, leaving 5 bases unmatched. The CDR3 is 12 residues long. CDR3 nucleotide sequence: TGTGCCAGCAGTAGCCGACAGGGCGAAGCTTTCTTT. It specifies CASSSRQGEAFF.

The CDR3 here is CASSLGHSYGYTF. The CDR3 DNA follows: TGTGCCAGCAGCCTCGGACATTCGTATGGCTACACCTTC. The chain has TRBV28 and TRBJ1-2, with D possibly matching TRBD1 (5 bases). The CDR3 sequence is 13 residues long. Germline V gene sequence: CDR1 MDHEN, CDR2 SYDVKM. The V and J ends lost 6 bases and 5 bases respectively, with 13 bases between them.

This sequence joins TRBV12-3 or TRBV12-4 and TRBJ1-3; possibly TRBD1 for D (6 bases). This CDR3 contains 14 residues. V was cut by 5 bases and J by 3 bases, with 11 bases left in between. In DNA form, the CDR3 reads TGTGCCAGCAGTAGCGACAGGATTGGAAACACCATATATTTT. Translated: CASSSDRIGNTIYF.

The V call is TRBV12-3 or TRBV12-4, the J call TRBJ1-2, with a possible D match to TRBD1 (5 bases). Between the trimmed V and J ends, which lost 5 bases and 3 bases, there was a span of 10 bases. There are 13 residues in the CDR3. The CDR3: CASSPGSDYGYTF. The CDR3 DNA sequence: TGTGCCAGCAGTCCAGGGTCCGACTATGGCTACACCTTC.

Of note for this clonotype: A much larger clone lies a single base off, so this may be a read error. This CDR3 is missing its conserved last phenylalanine or tryptophan, likely due to a read error. The CDR3 DNA reads as TGCAGCGTTATGACCGGGACAGGGCGACAGCCCCAGCATCTT. It is translated as CSVMTGTGRQPQHL. J is TRBJ1-5 and V is TRBV29-1, with 9 bases lining up with TRBD1. V lost 5 bases and J lost 7; bases outside the gene matches: 9. The CDR3 length is 14 residues. Germline V gene lookup returns CDR1 SQVTM and CDR2 ANQGSEA.

V and J are TRBV5-5 and TRBJ2-7; D is perhaps TRBD1 (5 bases). Trimming stripped 2 bases from V and 4 bases from J, with 10 bases between. This CDR3 contains 13 residues. Germline lookup yields CDR1 SGHKS and CDR2 YYEKEE (reference sequence). The CDR3: CASSFGALYEQYF. The CDR3 DNA sequence: TGTGCCAGCAGCTTTGGGGCCTTATACGAGCAGTACTTC.

The J gene is TRBJ1-1, the V gene TRBV15, with D perhaps matching TRBD1 (6 bases). The CDR3 spans 14 residues. Germline assignment: CDR1 LNHNV and CDR2 YYDKDF (reference sequence). V dropped 6 bases and J dropped 0 bases, with 11 bases sitting between them. This CDR3 reads CATRGGGLNTEAFF. Here the CDR3 DNA reads TGTGCCACCAGAGGGGGAGGGTTGAACACTGAAGCTTTCTTT.